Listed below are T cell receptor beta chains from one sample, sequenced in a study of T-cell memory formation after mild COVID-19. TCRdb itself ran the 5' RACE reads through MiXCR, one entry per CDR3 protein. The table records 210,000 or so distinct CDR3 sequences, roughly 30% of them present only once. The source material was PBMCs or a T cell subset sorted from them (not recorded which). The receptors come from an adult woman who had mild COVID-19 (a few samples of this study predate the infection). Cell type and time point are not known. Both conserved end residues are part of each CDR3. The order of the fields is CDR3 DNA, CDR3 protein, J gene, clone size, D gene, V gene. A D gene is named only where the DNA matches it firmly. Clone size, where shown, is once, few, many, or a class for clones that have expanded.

TGTGCCACCAGTGATCCCTGGACTAGCGGGAGAGACTACAATGAGCAGTTCTTC	CATSDPWTSGRDYNEQFF	TRBJ2-1	few	TRBD2	TRBV24-1
TGTGCCAGCAGCCTGGGTAGTAGTACCTACGAGCAGTACTTC	CASSLGSSTYEQYF	TRBJ2-7	few	NA	TRBV4-2
TGTGCCAGCAGCTTAGCTAGCGGGGCGGAGACCCAGTACTTC	CASSLASGAETQYF	TRBJ2-5	NA	TRBD2	TRBV7-9
TGTGCCAGCAGCCAAGAACTACTAGCGGGCAAAGAGACCCAGTACTTC	CASSQELLAGKETQYF	TRBJ2-5	NA	TRBD2	TRBV4-2
TGTGCCAGCAGCTCGCTTCGGGGCGAAGAGACCCAGTACTTC	CASSSLRGEETQYF	TRBJ2-5	many	NA	TRBV7-9
TGTGCCAGCAGAGACGGAACGGAATACGAGCAGTACTTC	CASRDGTEYEQYF	TRBJ2-7	few	NA	TRBV6-5
TGTGCCAGCAGTTCTCAGGGGAAGGGCAATCAGCCCCAGCATTTT	CASSSQGKGNQPQHF	TRBJ1-5	few	NA	TRBV12-3/TRBV12-4
TGTGCCAGCAGCCTTATCCTCGGGACTAGTTACGAGCAGTACTTC	CASSLILGTSYEQYF	TRBJ2-7	few	TRBD2	TRBV7-9
TGTGCCAGCAGATCTAGCGGGGGACACTACAATGAGCAGTTCTTC	CASRSSGGHYNEQFF	TRBJ2-1	few	TRBD2	TRBV12-3/TRBV12-4
TGCAGCGTTGGGGGGACAGGGACGGAGGGCTACACCTTC	CSVGGTGTEGYTF	TRBJ1-2	few	TRBD1	TRBV29-1
TGTGCCAGCAGGCTGGGCACTGAAGCTTTCTTT	CASRLGTEAFF	TRBJ1-1	NA	NA	TRBV6-6
TGTGCCACCAGTGGGGAGGACTACAATGAGCAGTTCTTC	CATSGEDYNEQFF	TRBJ2-1	few	NA	TRBV24-1
TGTGCCAGCAGTGACAGGGGAGGGCAGGGAGAGTCCTACGAGCAGTACTTC	CASSDRGGQGESYEQYF	TRBJ2-7	NA	NA	TRBV25-1
TGCAGCGTTGGAGGGGGGAACTATGGCTACACCTTC	CSVGGGNYGYTF	TRBJ1-2	NA	NA	TRBV29-1
TGTGCCAGTAGTCCCCGGACAGGGATACGGCAGCCCCAGCATTTT	CASSPRTGIRQPQHF	TRBJ1-5	NA	TRBD1	TRBV19
TGTGCCAGCAGCCAATGGCGACTAGCGGTCTACAATGAGCAGTTCTTC	CASSQWRLAVYNEQFF	TRBJ2-1	NA	TRBD2	TRBV3-1
TGTGCCATCAGTCGGGGGGATCACAATGAGCAGTTCTTC	CAISRGDHNEQFF	TRBJ2-1	NA	TRBD2	TRBV10-3
TGCAGCGTTGTTACTAGCCAGGGCCCCGGGGAGCTGTTTTTT	CSVVTSQGPGELFF	TRBJ2-2	NA	NA	TRBV29-1
TGTGCCAGCAGTTGGGGACAGGGCCATGGCTACACCTTC	CASSWGQGHGYTF	TRBJ1-2	NA	TRBD1	TRBV27
TGCAGCGTTGAAGTGAGGATTTACAATGAGCAGTTCTTC	CSVEVRIYNEQFF	TRBJ2-1	NA	NA	TRBV29-1
TGTGCCAGCAGCACCGCAGGGTACGAGCAGTACTTC	CASSTAGYEQYF	TRBJ2-7	NA	NA	TRBV7-2
TGTGCCAGCAGTTACTCGATAGGGTTGGGTCAGCCCCAGCATTTT	CASSYSIGLGQPQHF	TRBJ1-5	few	NA	TRBV6-5
TGTGCCAGCAGTCCCACGGGACTAGCGGGAGGGCCCTCCTACGAGCAGTACTTC	CASSPTGLAGGPSYEQYF	TRBJ2-7	NA	TRBD2	TRBV28
TGTGCCAGCAGTTCTGCGGGAGGGGTATATTTT	CASSSAGGVYF	TRBJ2-3	NA	TRBD2	TRBV12-3/TRBV12-4
TGTGCCAGCTCACCTTCGCAGGGCAACTATGGCTACACCTTC	CASSPSQGNYGYTF	TRBJ1-2	NA	NA	TRBV18
TGTGCCAGCACCCCGGGAGCAGGGGAATACTATGGCTACACCTTC	CASTPGAGEYYGYTF	TRBJ1-2	NA	NA	TRBV7-9
TGTGCCAGCAGCGTAGTTGTGAACACCGGGGAGCTGTTTTTT	CASSVVVNTGELFF	TRBJ2-2	NA	NA	TRBV9
TGTGCCAGCAGCTTAGAGGGGGGACAATACAATGAGCAGTTCTTC	CASSLEGGQYNEQFF	TRBJ2-1	NA	NA	TRBV13
TGCAGTGCTAGTCCCCGACTGTACACAGATACGCAGTATTTT	CSASPRLYTDTQYF	TRBJ2-3	NA	NA	TRBV20-1
TGTGCCACGGAGGGAATTAGTGCCGGGTCAGGTGAGCAGTTCTTC	CATEGISAGSGEQFF	TRBJ2-1	NA	NA	TRBV24-1
TGTGCCAGCAGCTCCCCAATGAGGGGGGCGGACAATGAGCATTTCTTC	CASSSPMRGADNEHFF	TRBJ2-1	NA	NA	TRBV9
TGCAGTGCTAGGAATAGGGACAGGAGCTCCTACGAGCAGTACTTC	CSARNRDRSSYEQYF	TRBJ2-7	many	TRBD1	TRBV20-1
TGTGCCAGCAGCCTCCCTGGGGGGGTAGATTACACTGAAGCTTTCTTT	CASSLPGGVDYTEAFF	TRBJ1-1	few	NA	TRBV7-6
TGTGCCAGCAGCCCCCAACGGGACCTTATCGGGAATGAGCAGTTCTTC	CASSPQRDLIGNEQFF	TRBJ2-1	NA	NA	TRBV7-9
TGTGCCAGCAGGTCAGATACAGATACGCAGTATTTT	CASRSDTDTQYF	TRBJ2-3	NA	NA	TRBV7-2
TGTGCCAGCACTCCGGGACAGCGAGGGACTGAAGCTTTCTTT	CASTPGQRGTEAFF	TRBJ1-1	NA	TRBD1	TRBV2
TGTGCCAGCAGTTTTACAGGGGATTCGGAAGAGACCCAGTACTTC	CASSFTGDSEETQYF	TRBJ2-5	NA	TRBD1	TRBV6-2/TRBV6-3
TGTGCCACCAGTGATTCCGGGACAGTTACCTACGAGCAGTACTTC	CATSDSGTVTYEQYF	TRBJ2-7	few	TRBD1	TRBV24-1
TGTGCCAGCAGGCAAGGAGTTGAGCAGTTCTTC	CASRQGVEQFF	TRBJ2-1	NA	NA	TRBV25-1
TGTGCCAGCAGCCCGACTAGGGACAGGGGAGGCGAGCAGTACTTC	CASSPTRDRGGEQYF	TRBJ2-7	NA	TRBD1	TRBV16
TGCGCCAGCAGCCAAGGTTTACGGGAGGGCCGATCCTACGAGCAGTACTTC	CASSQGLREGRSYEQYF	TRBJ2-7	few	TRBD2	TRBV4-3
TGTGCCAGCAGTTTACAGCGGGAGGGCTACGAGCAGTACTTC	CASSLQREGYEQYF	TRBJ2-7	NA	TRBD2	TRBV12-3/TRBV12-4
TGCGCCAGCAGCTTGACCCTAGCGGGGAACACAGATACGCAGTATTTT	CASSLTLAGNTDTQYF	TRBJ2-3	NA	TRBD2	TRBV5-1
TGTGCCAGCAGTTTTAACAGGGCGATCTCTGTCTACGAGCAGTACTTC	CASSFNRAISVYEQYF	TRBJ2-7	NA	NA	TRBV12-3/TRBV12-4
TGCGCCAGCAGCTTGTATGGGGGACCCTCAAGTCAGCCCCAGCATTTT	CASSLYGGPSSQPQHF	TRBJ1-5	NA	NA	TRBV5-1
TGCAGCGTTGATCTTGGGTTTGAAAAACTGTTTTTT	CSVDLGFEKLFF	TRBJ1-4	NA	NA	TRBV29-1
TGTGCCAGCAGTCTACGGGGACAGGGGGCGGGAGAGCAGTACTTC	CASSLRGQGAGEQYF	TRBJ2-7	few	TRBD1	TRBV12-3/TRBV12-4
TGTGCCAGCAGATCCGCGGGACTAGAGACCCAGTACTTC	CASRSAGLETQYF	TRBJ2-5	few	NA	TRBV7-6
TGTGCCAGCAGTGAACGGACAGCTATCTATGGCTACACCTTC	CASSERTAIYGYTF	TRBJ1-2	NA	NA	TRBV6-1
TGTGCCAGCAGCTTAGTCAAGGGGGGCTGGGAGACCCAGTACTTC	CASSLVKGGWETQYF	TRBJ2-5	NA	NA	TRBV7-2
TGTGCCAGCAGCCCGGGTGGGGCAGGGGGCTCCTACAATGAGCAGTTCTTC	CASSPGGAGGSYNEQFF	TRBJ2-1	NA	TRBD1	TRBV7-2
TGTGCCACCAGCCCCTCACCCGCTGGGACGCTCGCCTCTGGCTACACCTTC	CATSPSPAGTLASGYTF	TRBJ1-2	NA	NA	TRBV15
TGTGCCATCGGAGAGCGGGGAGCCTACGAGCAGTACTTC	CAIGERGAYEQYF	TRBJ2-7	NA	TRBD2	TRBV10-3
TGTGCCAGCAGGGGTAACAGGGGGGCGACCGGGGAGCTGTTTTTT	CASRGNRGATGELFF	TRBJ2-2	NA	TRBD1	TRBV5-5
TGTGCCACCAGCAGCGGACTAGTCTCCTACGAGCAGTACTTC	CATSSGLVSYEQYF	TRBJ2-7	few	TRBD2	TRBV15
TGTGCCAGCTCCGACGAGGGGGTGAGCACAGATACGCAGTATTTT	CASSDEGVSTDTQYF	TRBJ2-3	few	NA	TRBV6-2/TRBV6-3
TGTGCCAGCAGCTTGGAAGGACAGGGGCCCTACGAGCAGTACTTC	CASSLEGQGPYEQYF	TRBJ2-7	NA	TRBD1	TRBV5-5
TGTGCCAGCAGTTTGGCAGGGAGGAATCAGCCCCAGCATTTT	CASSLAGRNQPQHF	TRBJ1-5	many	NA	TRBV12-3/TRBV12-4
TGTGCCAGCAGCCAAGAAGTCACAGTTAATGAGCAGTTCTTC	CASSQEVTVNEQFF	TRBJ2-1	few	NA	TRBV3-1